The next 12 T cell receptor beta chains were all read from a single sample in a study of blood T cell repertoires in COVID-19. The repertoire was sequenced with immunoSEQ multiplex PCR; TCRdb's copy has only in-frame clones and lacks some. This repertoire shows over 150,000 clones, around four fifths found once; its top ten account for approximately 12%. Sequenced: PBMCs or T cells enriched from blood (not recorded which). Receptors originate from a middle-aged man who had recovered from COVID-19.

This chain links TRBV18 with TRBJ1-1, with 10 bases that match TRBD1. V lost 4 bases to trimming and J lost 1 base; unmatched junction nucleotides: 0. From germline, CDR1 is KGHSH and CDR2 LQKENI. The CDR3 spans 14 residues. CDR3 loop: CASSRDRGNTEAFF. The CDR3 region has the DNA TGTGCCAGCTCACGGGACAGGGGGAACACTGAAGCTTTCTTT.

The chain uses TRBV28 and TRBJ2-7; TRBD1 aligns across 10 bases. The trim removed 5 bases at V and 6 bases at J, leaving 7 bases unmatched. From germline, CDR1 is MDHEN and CDR2 SYDVKM. This CDR3 comprises 14 residues. The CDR3 DNA sequence: TGTGCCAGCAGTGGGGACAGGGGACCGTCCGAGCAGTACTTC. It codes for CASSGDRGPSEQYF.

The V and J genes are TRBV28 and TRBJ1-2; the D gene is possibly TRBD1 (6 bases). Germline V gives CDR1 MDHEN, CDR2 SYDVKM. V was shortened by 1 base and J by 4 bases, with 10 bases between the two germline ends. This CDR3 spans 14 amino acids. The CDR3 is CASSLLTGPYGYTF. In nucleotides, the CDR3 is TGTGCCAGCAGTTTATTGACAGGACCCTATGGCTACACCTTC.

Here the CDR3 reads CASSWTGYNEQFF. The CDR3 nucleotides are TGTGCCAGCAGTTGGACAGGGTACAATGAGCAGTTCTTC. The rearrangement uses TRBV27 and TRBJ2-1; 8 positions agree with TRBD1. The CDR3 extends over 13 amino acids. Trimming took 4 bases from V and 4 from J; bases not matched to a gene: 0. Germline-derived CDR1 and CDR2 are MNHEY and SMNVEV (reference sequence).

The gene calls are TRBV4-1 and TRBJ2-3; 7 bases fit TRBD2. V shed 5 bases, J shed 1 base, and the junction held 12 bases outside the gene matches. Per the germline V gene, CDR1 is MGHRA and CDR2 is YSYEKL. The CDR3 covers 17 residues. The CDR3 is CASSSRSGGSGTDTQYF. As DNA, the CDR3 is TGCGCCAGCAGCTCCCGTTCGGGCGGGAGTGGCACAGATACGCAGTATTTT.

The chain combines TRBV5-5 with TRBJ1-4; TRBD1 aligns across 11 bases. CDR3 size: 15 residues. V shed 1 base, J shed 8 bases, and the junction held 4 bases outside the gene matches. The germline V gene encodes CDR1 SGHKS and CDR2 YYEKEE (reference sequence). This CDR3 is CASSLWDRGGEKLFF. CDR3 bases: TGTGCCAGCAGCTTGTGGGACAGGGGGGGAGAAAAACTGTTTTTT.

This sequence joins TRBV24-1 and TRBJ1-4, with 9 positions matching TRBD1. CDR3 length equals 15 residues. Germline loops: CDR1 KGHDR, CDR2 SFDVKD. V dropped 4 bases and J dropped 5; count of bases not matched to a gene: 4. The CDR3 spells CATSESGTGNEKLFF. In DNA, the CDR3 is TGTGCCACCAGTGAATCCGGGACAGGGAATGAAAAACTGTTTTTT.

In DNA, the CDR3 is TGTGCCATCACAGGGGGCCCAGGAAACACCATATATTTT. This sequence encodes CAITGGPGNTIYF. The chain is built from TRBV28 and TRBJ1-3, with 9 bases aligning to TRBD1. The length of the CDR3 is 13 residues. The ends lost 10 bases at V and 4 bases at J; junction bases unmatched: 5. Per the germline V gene, CDR1 is MDHEN and CDR2 is SYDVKM.

A few counts support this clone. The V call is TRBV7-8, the J call TRBJ1-2; TRBD1 might be the D (5 bases). The CDR3 extends over 14 amino acids. The V gene lost 3 bases and the J gene lost 3 bases, with 11 bases spanning the gap. Germline V CDR1 and CDR2: SGHVS, FQNEAQ. The CDR3 spells CASSFGARYYGYTF. The CDR3 DNA sequence: TGTGCCAGCAGCTTTGGGGCCCGTTACTATGGCTACACCTTC.

The V gene is TRBV5-1, the J gene TRBJ1-3; D gene uncertain. The CDR3 has 12 residues. V lost 4 bases to trimming and J lost 2 bases, with 4 bases between them. CDR1 and CDR2 from the germline V gene are SGHRS and YFSETQ. CDR3 sequence: CASSSTGNTIYF. In nucleotides, the CDR3 is TGCGCCAGCAGCAGCACTGGAAACACCATATATTTT.

The J gene is TRBJ2-5, the V gene TRBV5-1; 11 bases align to TRBD2. CDR3 size: 15 residues. The V gene end was trimmed by 0 bases and the J gene end by 2 bases; junction bases not matched to a gene: 0. Germline CDR1 reads SGHRS; CDR2 reads YFSETQ. The CDR3, as DNA: TGCGCCAGCAGCTTGGGACTAGCGGGGCAAGAGACCCAGTACTTC. Its protein product is CASSLGLAGQETQYF. The variable domain in full, completed from reference TRBV5-1 and TRBJ2-5, reads KAGVTQTPRYLIKTRGQQVTLSCSPISGHRSVSWYQQTPGQGLQFLFEYFSETQRNKGNFPGRFSGRQFSNSRSEMNVSTLELGDSALYLCASSLGLAGQETQYFGPGTRLLVL.

The gene calls are TRBV9 and TRBJ2-3; D gene unclear. Germline values: CDR1 SGDLS, CDR2 YYNGEE. V was shortened by 3 bases and J by 0 bases, with 11 bases between the two germline ends. This CDR3 region has 15 residues. The CDR3 coding sequence is TGTGCCAGCAGCGCCCTTATTCGTAGCACAGATACGCAGTATTTT. This codes for CASSALIRSTDTQYF.